This T cell receptor (beta chain) emerged from a study of shared clonotypes between healthy human individuals. Overall study: Every donor yielded three CD4 naive, three CD4 memory, two CD8 naive and one CD8 memory plate. Study-level points and caveats: Relative to their counterparts shared across all four donors, non-shared clonotypes exhibited diminished generation probabilities.

CD45RO-negative, CCR7-positively selected cells formed the naive CD8 fraction, excluding terminally differentiated effector memory CD45RA+ cells. Sorted-subset replicate PCR reactions were performed with about 190 ng DNA, corresponding to roughly 29,000 T cell genomes. Sequenced by immunoSEQ multiplex PCR; TCRdb stores in-frame clones only, minus some. In the table there are about 2.1 million clones, roughly 95% of which are singletons. Germline V CDR1 and CDR2: SQVTM, ANQGSEA. This CDR3 is built from 15 residues. Trimming stripped 2 bases from V and 7 bases from J, with 18 bases between. Regarding this clone: The antigen remains undetermined.

This chain joins TRBV29-1 and TRBJ2-4, with D possibly TRBD2 on 5 matching bases. Sequencing was done on a sample of naive CD8+ T cells from PBMCs. The clonotype comes from a man aged 18-30 years in good health. Some clones in this sample may be carry-over from other donors' samples. The CDR3 region has the DNA TGCAGCGTTGAAAGTGGCCGAAGGAGAGGGAACATTCAGTACTTC. Protein: CSVESGRRRGNIQYF.